What follows are 20 T cell receptor beta chains derived from one specimen sequenced in a study of breast tumors, draining lymph nodes, adjacent tissues. TCRdb reprocessed the multiplex PCR reads with MiXCR, giving one entry per CDR3 protein. Counted here are 200,000 to 250,000 distinct CDR3 sequences, about 30% occurring once; the ten biggest clones make up 1.2% to 1.5%. The lymph nodes were axillary draining lymph nodes from breast cancer patients. Specimen: axillary lymph node tissue. The source of these receptors is a female donor with breast cancer. Some clones in this sample may be carry-over from other donors' samples.

This clonotype was found many times. The genes are TRBV9 and TRBJ2-7; D remains ambiguous. V was pared by 4 bases and J by 3 bases, with 11 bases between. Germline CDR1 SGDLS, CDR2 YYNGEE. This CDR3 comprises 13 residues. In DNA, the CDR3 is TGTGCCAGCAGCTACAGTCTCAACTACGAGCAGTACTTC. Residues: CASSYSLNYEQYF.

This clonotype was observed many times. Mismatch with germline at one junction end may stem from a read error. V usage is TRBV20-1 and J usage is TRBJ2-3, with 14 bases fitting TRBD2. The length of the CDR3 is 15 residues. Germline-derived CDR1 and CDR2 are DFQATT and SNEGSKA (reference sequence). The CDR3 here is CSAGTSGRWPDTQYF. CDR3 nucleotide sequence: TGCAGTGCGGGGACTAGCGGGAGATGGCCAGACACGCAGTATTTT.

This clonotype was recorded at least ten times. The V call is TRBV7-6, the J call TRBJ1-3; no reliable D call. Trimming cost V 1 base and J 0 bases, with 10 bases left between them. Per the germline V gene, CDR1 is SGHVS and CDR2 is FNYEAQ. The length of the CDR3 is 16 residues. CDR3 in amino acids: CASSLEVGGSGNTIYF. CDR3 in DNA: TGTGCCAGCAGCTTAGAGGTTGGTGGCTCTGGAAACACCATATATTTT. The full variable domain, rest sourced from reference TRBV7-6 and TRBJ1-3, is GAGVSQSPRYKVTKRGQDVALRCDPISGHVSLYWYRQALGQGPEFLTYFNYEAQQDKSGLPNDRFSAERPEGSISTLTIQRTEQRDSAMYRCASSLEVGGSGNTIYFGEGSWLTVV.

This clonotype was detected a few times. The chain links TRBV18 to TRBJ2-4; tentative D call: TRBD2 (6 bases). Germline assignment: CDR1 KGHSH and CDR2 LQKENI. V lost 4 bases and J 0 bases, leaving 10 bases between the germline ends. The CDR3 sequence is 15 residues long. CDR3 residues: CASSRGEIAKNIQYF. The CDR3 DNA reads TGTGCCAGCTCACGGGGGGAAATAGCCAAAAACATTCAGTACTTC.

This clonotype was detected ten times or more. The genes are TRBV7-9 and TRBJ1-1; weak D call: TRBD1 (6 bases). With 0 bases removed from V and 4 bases from J, the gap between germline ends came to 9 bases. The CDR3 is 14 amino acids. Germline V CDR1 and CDR2: SEHNR, FQNEAQ (reference sequence). In nucleotides, the CDR3 is TGTGCCAGCAGCTTAGCGGGCAGGGGCACTGAAGCTTTCTTT. Translated, it gives CASSLAGRGTEAFF.

Many counts were recorded for this clonotype. At one boundary the junction diverges from the germline segment, which might be a read error. The rearrangement links TRBV5-8 to TRBJ2-6, with a possible D match to TRBD1 (5 bases). The CDR3 consists of 15 residues. CDR1 is SGHTS and CDR2 is YDEGEE in the germline V gene. For the CDR3, the DNA is TGTGCCAGCAGCTTGGAGGGGTCTGAGGCCAACGTCCTGACTTTC. It yields the protein CASSLEGSEANVLTF.

This clonotype was seen a few times. This may arise from a read error, as a much more abundant clone is one base away. This sequence joins TRBV7-3 and TRBJ2-1, with TRBD2 matching 7 bases. CDR1 and CDR2 (germline): SGHTA, FQGTGA. CDR3 length: 15 amino acids. In nucleotides, the CDR3 is TGTGCCAGCAGCCAAGGGCCGACTAGCAGTTCTGAGCAGCTCTTC. Its translation is CASSQGPTSSSEQLF.

V is TRBV5-6 and J is TRBJ2-5; the match to TRBD2 covers 11 bases. This CDR3 is built from 16 residues. Trimming cost V 4 bases and J 5 bases; bases outside gene matches: 10. The V gene's germline CDR1 is SGHDT and CDR2 YYEEEE. The CDR3 DNA reads TGTGCCAGCAGCCTGCGACTAGCGGGAAGGGGGGAGACCCAGTACTTC. This sequence encodes CASSLRLAGRGETQYF.

This clonotype was observed many times. The chain uses TRBV12-3 or TRBV12-4 and TRBJ1-6; 8 nucleotides line up with TRBD1. The CDR3 sequence is 18 residues long. Trimming cost V 4 bases and J 0 bases; bases outside gene matches: 8. DNA for the CDR3: TGTGCCAGCAGTTCCAGGACAGGGTTCAGCTCCTATAATTCACCCCTCCACTTT. This translates into CASSSRTGFSSYNSPLHF.

This clonotype was recorded many times. The chain links TRBV20-1 to TRBJ2-2, with TRBD2 matching 9 bases. Germline V gene data show CDR1 as DFQATT and CDR2 as SNEGSKA (reference sequence). The CDR3 has 15 amino acids. V trimming: 6 bases; J trimming: 2 bases; junction bases outside the gene matches: 7. The DNA of the CDR3 is TGCAGTGCCCACCGCGGGAGGGCTAACACCGGGGAGCTGTTTTTT. Translating it yields CSAHRGRANTGELFF.

This clonotype has just a few counts. The genes are TRBV20-1 and TRBJ1-1; TRBD1 matches 9 bases. J gave up 4 bases and V 4 bases, and 7 bases lay outside the gene matches. Germline CDR1 and CDR2: DFQATT and SNEGSKA (reference sequence). The CDR3 contains 14 residues. CDR3 sequence reads: CSAKNRDRVTEAFF. CDR3 coding DNA: TGCAGTGCTAAAAACCGGGACAGGGTCACTGAAGCTTTCTTT.

This clonotype was counted ten times or more. The V and J genes are TRBV30 and TRBJ1-5; no clear D. The CDR3 spans 13 residues. Trimming pared 0 bases from V and 4 bases from J, leaving 7 bases between. Germline lookup yields CDR1 GTSNPN and CDR2 SVGIG (reference sequence). The CDR3 DNA reads as TGTGCCTGGAGTGTACAGTTTAATCAGCCCCAGCATTTT. The encoded protein is CAWSVQFNQPQHF.

This clonotype was observed at least ten times. The chain is built from TRBV7-3 and TRBJ2-1; D is perhaps TRBD1 (7 bases). In germline, CDR1 is SGHTA, CDR2 FQGTGA. This CDR3 spans 16 amino acids. Deletions cut 5 bases from V and 0 bases from J, with 14 bases between. The CDR3 sequence: CASSPGRGDSYNEQFF. The DNA of the CDR3 is TGTGCCAGCAGCCCCGGCAGGGGGGACTCCTACAATGAGCAGTTCTTC. Full variable domain (outside the CDR3, taken from reference TRBV7-3 and TRBJ2-1): GAGVSQTPSNKVTEKGKYVELRCDPISGHTALYWYRQSLGQGPEFLIYFQGTGAADDSGLPNDRFFAVRPEGSVSTLKIQRTERGDSAVYLCASSPGRGDSYNEQFFGPGTRLTVL.

This clonotype was observed many times. The J gene is TRBJ2-3, the V gene TRBV5-8; D is possibly TRBD1 (6 bases). CDR3 length: 17 amino acids. The germline V and J ends were trimmed by 5 bases and 2 bases, with 21 bases remaining between them. The germline V gene encodes CDR1 SGHTS and CDR2 YDEGEE. CDR3 amino acids: CASSPIRSDRPTDTQYF. CDR3 in DNA: TGTGCCAGCAGTCCTATCAGGTCCGACAGGCCCACAGATACGCAGTATTTT.

This clonotype occurred many times. The V call is TRBV20-1, the J call TRBJ2-7; D perhaps matches TRBD2 (6 bases). The CDR3 extends over 13 amino acids. The germline V gene encodes CDR1 DFQATT and CDR2 SNEGSKA (reference sequence). The V end lost 3 bases, the J end lost 4 bases, and 13 bases lay between the germline ends. The CDR3 DNA reads TGCAGTGCTAGCGGGAGTCCAAATTACGAGCAGTACTTC. This encodes CSASGSPNYEQYF.

The V gene is TRBV20-1, the J gene TRBJ2-1, with 8 bases matching TRBD2. The DNA end lines up better with TRBJ2-7; the J call may be wrong. The CDR3 extends over 13 amino acids. Germline CDR1 DFQATT, CDR2 SNEGSKA (reference sequence). CDR3 in amino acids: CSARQSGSREQYF. DNA of the CDR3: TGCAGTGCTAGGCAAAGCGGGAGCCGCGAGCAGTACTTC.

J is TRBJ2-2 and V is TRBV19; 7 nucleotides match TRBD2. The CDR3 is 16 amino acids. Germline values: CDR1 LNHDA, CDR2 SQIVND (reference sequence). Trimming cost V 3 bases and J 5 bases; bases outside gene matches: 9. Here the CDR3 reads CASSIGPFSGTGELFF. The CDR3 DNA sequence: TGTGCCAGTAGTATTGGGCCTTTTAGCGGGACCGGGGAGCTGTTTTTT.

The table lists this clonotype with a few counts. The J gene is TRBJ1-1, the V gene TRBV20-1, with D unclear. The V gene lost 1 base and the J gene lost 4 bases, with 7 bases spanning the gap. There are 12 residues in the CDR3. Germline assignment: CDR1 DFQATT and CDR2 SNEGSKA (reference sequence). CDR3 residues: CSARGKTTEAFF. The CDR3 bases are TGCAGTGCTAGAGGTAAAACCACTGAAGCTTTCTTT.

The chain links TRBV5-1 to TRBJ1-4, with 7 nucleotides matching TRBD1. This CDR3 comprises 14 residues. From germline, CDR1 is SGHRS and CDR2 YFSETQ. With V trimmed by 4 bases and J by 7 bases, 7 bases remained unmatched. CDR3 DNA sequence: TGCGCCAGCAGCCCGGCGACAGGGACTGAAAAACTGTTTTTT. Its translation is CASSPATGTEKLFF.

This sequence joins TRBV7-3 and TRBJ1-1; D is unclear. Trimming shortened V by 8 bases and J by 4 bases, and 14 bases separated the two germline ends. The CDR3 is 13 residues long. Germline CDR1 reads SGHTA; CDR2 reads FQGTGA. The CDR3 loop reads CASGGAGRTEAFF. As DNA, the CDR3 is TGTGCCAGCGGCGGCGCTGGTCGCACTGAAGCTTTCTTT.